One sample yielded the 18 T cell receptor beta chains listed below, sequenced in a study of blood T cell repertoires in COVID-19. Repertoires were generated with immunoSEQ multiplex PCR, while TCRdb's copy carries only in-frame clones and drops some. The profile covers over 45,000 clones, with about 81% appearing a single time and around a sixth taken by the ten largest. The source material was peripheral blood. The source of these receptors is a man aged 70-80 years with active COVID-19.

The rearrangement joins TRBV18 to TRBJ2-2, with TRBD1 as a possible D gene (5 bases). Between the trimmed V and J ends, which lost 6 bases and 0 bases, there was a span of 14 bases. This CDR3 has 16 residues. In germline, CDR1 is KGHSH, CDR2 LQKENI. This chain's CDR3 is CASSATGASNTGELFF. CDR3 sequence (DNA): TGTGCCAGCTCGGCTACAGGAGCCTCGAACACCGGGGAGCTGTTTTTT.

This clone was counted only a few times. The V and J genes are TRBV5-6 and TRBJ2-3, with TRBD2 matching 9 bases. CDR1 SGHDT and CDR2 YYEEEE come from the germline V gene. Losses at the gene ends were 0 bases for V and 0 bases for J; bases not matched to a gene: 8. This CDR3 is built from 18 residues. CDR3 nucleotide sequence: TGTGCCAGCAGCTTGGACGCGGGAGGGCCGTGGAGCACAGATACGCAGTATTTT. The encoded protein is CASSLDAGGPWSTDTQYF.

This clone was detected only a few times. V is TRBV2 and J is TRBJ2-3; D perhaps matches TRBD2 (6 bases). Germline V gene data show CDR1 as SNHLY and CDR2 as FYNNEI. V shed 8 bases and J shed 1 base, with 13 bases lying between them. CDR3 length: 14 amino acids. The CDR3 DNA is TGTGCCAGCGGTCAGCGGGCACGCACAGATACGCAGTATTTT. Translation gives CASGQRARTDTQYF.

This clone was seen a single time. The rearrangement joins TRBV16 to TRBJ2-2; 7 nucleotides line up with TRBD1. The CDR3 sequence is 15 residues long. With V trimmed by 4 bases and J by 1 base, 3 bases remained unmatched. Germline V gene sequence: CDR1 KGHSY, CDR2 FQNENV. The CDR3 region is CASSLRQGNTGELFF. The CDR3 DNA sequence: TGTGCCAGCAGCCTCCGACAGGGGAACACCGGGGAGCTGTTTTTT. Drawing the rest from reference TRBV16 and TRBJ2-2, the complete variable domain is GEEVAQTPKHLVRGEGQKAKLYCAPIKGHSYVFWYQQVLKNEFKFLISFQNENVFDETGMPKERFSAKCLPNSPCSLEIQATKLEDSAVYFCASSLRQGNTGELFFGEGSRLTVL.

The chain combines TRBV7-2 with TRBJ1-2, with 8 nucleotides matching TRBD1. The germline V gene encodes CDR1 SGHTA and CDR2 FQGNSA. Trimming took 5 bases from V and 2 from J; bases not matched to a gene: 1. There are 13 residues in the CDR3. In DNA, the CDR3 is TGTGCCAGCAGCCGACAGGGGAACTATGGCTACACCTTC. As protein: CASSRQGNYGYTF.

CDR3 residues: CASTTTTEAFF. The CDR3 coding sequence is TGTGCCAGCACCACTACCACTGAAGCTTTCTTT. This chain connects TRBV28 to TRBJ1-1; D call uncertain. Trimming cost V 7 bases and J 4 bases, with 7 bases left between them. CDR1 is MDHEN and CDR2 is SYDVKM in the germline V gene. This CDR3 is built from 11 residues.

The CDR3 loop reads CASRYNLNTEAFF. CDR3 DNA sequence: TGTGCCAGCAGATACAATTTGAACACTGAAGCTTTCTTT. The chain links TRBV27 to TRBJ1-1; D unresolved. Germline CDR1 MNHEY, CDR2 SMNVEV (reference sequence). This CDR3 is 13 amino acids long. The V end lost 6 bases, the J end lost 0 bases, and 8 bases lay between the germline ends.

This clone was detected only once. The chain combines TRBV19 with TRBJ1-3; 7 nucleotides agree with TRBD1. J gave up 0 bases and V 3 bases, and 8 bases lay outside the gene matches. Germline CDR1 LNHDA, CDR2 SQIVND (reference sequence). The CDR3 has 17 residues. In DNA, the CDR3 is TGTGCCAGTAGTATCCCGACAGGGATAGACTCTGGAAACACCATATATTTT. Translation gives CASSIPTGIDSGNTIYF.

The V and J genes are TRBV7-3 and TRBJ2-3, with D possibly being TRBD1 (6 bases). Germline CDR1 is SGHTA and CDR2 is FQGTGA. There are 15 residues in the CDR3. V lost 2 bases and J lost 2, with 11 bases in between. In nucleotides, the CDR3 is TGTGCCAGCAGCTTAGAAGGGGGTTACACAGATACGCAGTATTTT. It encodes CASSLEGGYTDTQYF.

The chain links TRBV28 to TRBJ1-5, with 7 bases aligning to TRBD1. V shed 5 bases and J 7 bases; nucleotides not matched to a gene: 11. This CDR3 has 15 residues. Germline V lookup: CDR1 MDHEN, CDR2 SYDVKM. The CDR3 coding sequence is TGTGCCAGCAGTAAAGGGGGCCAGGGGGAACAGCCCCAGCATTTT. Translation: CASSKGGQGEQPQHF.

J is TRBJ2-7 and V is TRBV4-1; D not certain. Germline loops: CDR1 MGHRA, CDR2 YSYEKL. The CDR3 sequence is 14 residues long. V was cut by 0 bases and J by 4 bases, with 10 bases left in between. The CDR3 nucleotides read TGCGCCAGCAGCCAAGACCTGCGGTTGTACGAGCAGTACTTC. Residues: CASSQDLRLYEQYF.

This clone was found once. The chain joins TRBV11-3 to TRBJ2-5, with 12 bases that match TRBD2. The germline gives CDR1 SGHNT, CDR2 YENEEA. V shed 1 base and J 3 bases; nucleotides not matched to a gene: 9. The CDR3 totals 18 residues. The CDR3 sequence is CASSLGASGRAGEETQYF. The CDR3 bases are TGTGCCAGCAGCTTAGGAGCTAGCGGGAGGGCCGGGGAAGAGACCCAGTACTTC.

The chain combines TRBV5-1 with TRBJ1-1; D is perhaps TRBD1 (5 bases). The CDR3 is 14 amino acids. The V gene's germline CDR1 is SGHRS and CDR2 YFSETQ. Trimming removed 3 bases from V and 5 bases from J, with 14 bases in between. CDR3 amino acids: CASSSQGSGTEAFF. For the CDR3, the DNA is TGCGCCAGCAGCTCTCAGGGAAGTGGGACTGAAGCTTTCTTT.

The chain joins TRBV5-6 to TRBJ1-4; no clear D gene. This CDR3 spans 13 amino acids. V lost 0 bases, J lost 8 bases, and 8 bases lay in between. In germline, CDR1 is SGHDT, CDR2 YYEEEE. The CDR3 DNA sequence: TGTGCCAGCAGCTTGGGCCCGGGAGAAAAACTGTTTTTT. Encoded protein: CASSLGPGEKLFF.

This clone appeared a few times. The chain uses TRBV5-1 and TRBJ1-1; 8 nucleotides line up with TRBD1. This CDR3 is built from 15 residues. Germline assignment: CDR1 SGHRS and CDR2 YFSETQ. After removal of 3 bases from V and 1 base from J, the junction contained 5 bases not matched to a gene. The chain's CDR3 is CASSSQGQANTEAFF. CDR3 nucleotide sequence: TGCGCCAGCAGCTCCCAGGGACAGGCGAACACTGAAGCTTTCTTT.

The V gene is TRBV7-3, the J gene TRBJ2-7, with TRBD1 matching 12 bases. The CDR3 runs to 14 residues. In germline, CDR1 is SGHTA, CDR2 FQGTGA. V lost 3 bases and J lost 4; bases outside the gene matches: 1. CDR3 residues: CASSLGQGAYEQYF. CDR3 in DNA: TGTGCCAGCAGCTTGGGACAGGGGGCGTACGAGCAGTACTTC.

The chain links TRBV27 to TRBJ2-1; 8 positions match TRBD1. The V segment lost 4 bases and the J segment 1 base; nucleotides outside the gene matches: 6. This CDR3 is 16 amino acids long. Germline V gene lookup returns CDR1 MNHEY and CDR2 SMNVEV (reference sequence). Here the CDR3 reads CASSSAQGASYNEQFF. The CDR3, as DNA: TGTGCCAGCAGTTCCGCCCAGGGGGCTTCCTACAATGAGCAGTTCTTC.

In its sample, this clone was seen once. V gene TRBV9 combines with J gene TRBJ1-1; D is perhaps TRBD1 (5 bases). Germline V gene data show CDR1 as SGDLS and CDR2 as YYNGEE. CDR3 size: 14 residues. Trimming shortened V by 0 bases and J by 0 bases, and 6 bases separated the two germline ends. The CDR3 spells CASSVGQLNTEAFF. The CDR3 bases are TGTGCCAGCAGCGTAGGACAGTTGAACACTGAAGCTTTCTTT. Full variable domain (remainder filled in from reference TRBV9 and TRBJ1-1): DSGVTQTPKHLITATGQRVTLRCSPRSGDLSVYWYQQSLDQGLQFLIQYYNGEERAKGNILERFSAQQFPDLHSELNLSSLELGDSALYFCASSVGQLNTEAFFGQGTRLTVV.